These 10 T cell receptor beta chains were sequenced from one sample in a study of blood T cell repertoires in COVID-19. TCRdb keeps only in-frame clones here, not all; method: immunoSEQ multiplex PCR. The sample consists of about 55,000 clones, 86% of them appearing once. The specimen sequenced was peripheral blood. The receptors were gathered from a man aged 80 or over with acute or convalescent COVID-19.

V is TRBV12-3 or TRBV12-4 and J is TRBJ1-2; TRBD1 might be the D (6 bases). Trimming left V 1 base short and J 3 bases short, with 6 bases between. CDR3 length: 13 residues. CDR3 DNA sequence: TGTGCCAGCAGTTTAGACAGGGACTATGGCTACACCTTC. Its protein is CASSLDRDYGYTF.

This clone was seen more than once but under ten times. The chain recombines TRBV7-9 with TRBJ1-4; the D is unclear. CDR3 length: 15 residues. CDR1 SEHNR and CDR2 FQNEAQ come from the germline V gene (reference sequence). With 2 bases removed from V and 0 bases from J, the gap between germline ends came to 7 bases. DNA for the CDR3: TGTGCCAGCAGCTTATCCGGGACAACTAATGAAAAACTGTTTTTT. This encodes CASSLSGTTNEKLFF.

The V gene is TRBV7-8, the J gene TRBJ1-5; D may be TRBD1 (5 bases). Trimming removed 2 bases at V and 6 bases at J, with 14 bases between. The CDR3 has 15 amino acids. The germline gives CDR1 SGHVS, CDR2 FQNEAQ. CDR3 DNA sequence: TGTGCCAGCAGCTTAAAGCAGGGTTGGGGTCAGCCCCAGCATTTT. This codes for CASSLKQGWGQPQHF. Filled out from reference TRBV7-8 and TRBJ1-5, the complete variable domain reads GAGVSQSPRYKVAKRGQDVALRCDPISGHVSLFWYQQALGQGPEFLTYFQNEAQLDKSGLPSDRFFAERPEGSVSTLKIQRTQQEDSAVYLCASSLKQGWGQPQHFGDGTRLSIL.

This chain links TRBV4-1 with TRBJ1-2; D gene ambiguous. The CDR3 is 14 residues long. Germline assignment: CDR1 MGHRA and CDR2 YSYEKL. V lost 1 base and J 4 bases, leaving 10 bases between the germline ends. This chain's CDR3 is CASSQGANFYGYTF. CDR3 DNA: TGCGCCAGCAGCCAAGGCGCGAATTTCTATGGCTACACCTTC.

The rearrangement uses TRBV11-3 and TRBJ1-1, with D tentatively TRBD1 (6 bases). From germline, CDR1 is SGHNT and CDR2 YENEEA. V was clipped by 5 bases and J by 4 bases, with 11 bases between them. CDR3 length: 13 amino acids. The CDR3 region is CASSAGVTTEAFF. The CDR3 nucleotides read TGTGCCAGCAGCGCAGGGGTTACCACTGAAGCTTTCTTT. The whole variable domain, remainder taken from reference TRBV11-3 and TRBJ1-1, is EAGVVQSPRYKIIEKKQPVAFWCNPISGHNTLYWYLQNLGQGPELLIRYENEEAVDDSQLPKDRFSAERLKGVDSTLKIQPAELGDSAVYLCASSAGVTTEAFFGQGTRLTVV.

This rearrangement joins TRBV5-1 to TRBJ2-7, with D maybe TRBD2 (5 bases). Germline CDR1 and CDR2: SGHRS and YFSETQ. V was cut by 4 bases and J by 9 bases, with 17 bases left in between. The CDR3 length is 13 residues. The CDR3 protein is CASSPPSGLTQYF. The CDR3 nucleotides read TGCGCCAGCAGCCCCCCCTCCGGACTTACGCAGTACTTC.

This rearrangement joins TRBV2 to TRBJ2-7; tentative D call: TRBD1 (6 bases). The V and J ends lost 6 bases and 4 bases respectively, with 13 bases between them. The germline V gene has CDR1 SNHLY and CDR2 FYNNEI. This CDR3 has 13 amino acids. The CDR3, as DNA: TGTGCCAGCAGCAAGTACAGGGAGTACGAGCAGTACTTC. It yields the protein CASSKYREYEQYF.

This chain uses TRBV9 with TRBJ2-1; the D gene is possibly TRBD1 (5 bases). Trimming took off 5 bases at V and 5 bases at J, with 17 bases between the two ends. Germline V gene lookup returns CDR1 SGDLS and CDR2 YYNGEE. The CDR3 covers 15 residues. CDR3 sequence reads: CASSLSGKSDNEQFF. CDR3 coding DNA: TGTGCCAGCAGTCTGTCAGGGAAATCTGACAATGAGCAGTTCTTC.

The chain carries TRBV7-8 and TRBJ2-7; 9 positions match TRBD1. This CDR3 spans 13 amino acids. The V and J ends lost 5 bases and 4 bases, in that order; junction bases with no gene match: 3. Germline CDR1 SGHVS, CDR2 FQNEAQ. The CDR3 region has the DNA TGTGCCAGCAGCCCCGGGACAGGGTACGAGCAGTACTTC. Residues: CASSPGTGYEQYF.

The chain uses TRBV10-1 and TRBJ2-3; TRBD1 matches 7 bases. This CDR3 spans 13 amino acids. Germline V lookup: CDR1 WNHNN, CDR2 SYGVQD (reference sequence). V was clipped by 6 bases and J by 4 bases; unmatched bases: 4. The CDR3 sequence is CASRRQGSDTQYF. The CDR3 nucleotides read TGCGCCAGCAGGAGACAGGGTTCAGATACGCAGTATTTT.